This entry lists 21 T cell receptor beta chains sequenced from one sample in a study of radiotherapy plus CTLA-4 blockade in lung cancer. Profiled with immunoSEQ multiplex PCR; TCRdb holds only in-frame clones, not every one. The sample yields 70,000 to 90,000 clones, 78% seen once. Sequenced here: peripheral blood, sampled from a patient treated with radiotherapy plus ipilimumab. These receptors all stem from a human donor with non-small cell lung cancer whose response to radiotherapy plus ipilimumab could not be evaluated. Some clones in this sample may be carry-over from other donors' samples.

V is TRBV5-1 and J is TRBJ2-6; D gene ambiguous. Trimming took off 0 bases at V and 0 bases at J, with 4 bases between the two ends. The CDR3 consists of 15 residues. Germline CDR1 reads SGHRS; CDR2 reads YFSETQ. CDR3 nucleotides: TGCGCCAGCAGCTTGGCGGTCTCTGGGGCCAACGTCCTGACTTTC. It is translated as CASSLAVSGANVLTF.

The chain joins TRBV7-6 to TRBJ1-4; D is perhaps TRBD1 (5 bases). The ends were cut back, 1 base at V and 8 bases at J, with 17 bases in the middle. The germline gives CDR1 SGHVS, CDR2 FNYEAQ. CDR3 length: 16 amino acids. CDR3 loop: CASSLEGKGMDEKLFF. The CDR3 DNA sequence: TGTGCCAGCAGCTTAGAGGGGAAAGGGATGGACGAAAAACTGTTTTTT.

The CDR3 DNA reads TGCAGCGTACGTACAGGGGCTGGGGCCAACGTCCTGACTTTC. Translated: CSVRTGAGANVLTF. The chain is built from TRBV29-1 and TRBJ2-6; TRBD1 matches 7 bases. Germline loops: CDR1 SQVTM, CDR2 ANQGSEA. There are 14 residues in the CDR3. V shed 6 bases and J 2 bases; nucleotides not matched to a gene: 4.

The chain has TRBV11-2 and TRBJ1-2; TRBD1 matches 10 bases. The CDR3 is 15 amino acids. Germline values: CDR1 SGHAT, CDR2 FQNNGV. The V and J ends lost 3 bases and 2 bases, in that order; junction bases with no gene match: 3. CDR3 amino acids: CASSFQTGGNYGYTF. For the CDR3, the DNA is TGTGCCAGCAGCTTTCAGACAGGGGGCAACTATGGCTACACCTTC.

V usage is TRBV27 and J usage is TRBJ1-3; no reliable D call. Germline V lookup: CDR1 MNHEY, CDR2 SMNVEV (reference sequence). Trimming left V 5 bases short and J 0 bases short, with 17 bases between. The CDR3 length is 17 residues. The CDR3 DNA follows: TGTGCCAGCAGTCCGCCCCGACATGGGCTCTCTGGAAACACCATATATTTT. Its protein is CASSPPRHGLSGNTIYF.

The J gene is TRBJ1-1, the V gene TRBV5-1; 8 bases agree with TRBD1. Germline V gene data show CDR1 as SGHRS and CDR2 as YFSETQ. The CDR3 spans 14 residues. V trimming: 6 bases; J trimming: 1 base; junction bases outside the gene matches: 5. The CDR3 coding sequence is TGCGCCAGCAACTCAGGGGGCGAGAACACTGAAGCTTTCTTT. Its translation is CASNSGGENTEAFF.

The J gene is TRBJ1-2, the V gene TRBV5-1, with 7 bases that match TRBD1. Trimming removed 5 bases from V and 7 bases from J; junction bases left unmatched: 17. The CDR3 extends over 16 amino acids. Germline CDR1 and CDR2: SGHRS and YFSETQ. CDR3 sequence reads: CASRFSDYLQGPGYTF. CDR3 DNA: TGCGCCAGCAGGTTTTCTGACTACCTACAGGGGCCTGGCTACACCTTC.

This rearrangement joins TRBV15 to TRBJ1-1; TRBD1 aligns across 7 bases. This CDR3 spans 16 amino acids. Germline values: CDR1 LNHNV, CDR2 YYDKDF (reference sequence). V shed 5 bases and J 1 base; nucleotides not matched to a gene: 10. For the CDR3, the DNA is TGTGCCACCAGCCGTGCCACGACAGGGACGAACACTGAAGCTTTCTTT. Translating gives CATSRATTGTNTEAFF.

The V call is TRBV2, the J call TRBJ2-3; 7 positions agree with TRBD2. The length of the CDR3 is 15 residues. Germline values: CDR1 SNHLY, CDR2 FYNNEI. The junction had 2 bases not matched to a gene; V was cut back by 1 base and J by 1 base. CDR3: CASSEEGRGTDTQYF. The CDR3 DNA is TGTGCCAGCAGTGAAGAGGGGAGGGGCACAGATACGCAGTATTTT.

This CDR3 is CASSYSINRVQGNTIYF. The CDR3, as DNA: TGTGCCAGCAGCTACTCAATAAACAGGGTTCAAGGAAACACCATATATTTT. The chain couples TRBV4-2 to TRBJ1-3, with a possible D match to TRBD1 (6 bases). Germline CDR1 reads LGHNA; CDR2 reads YNFKEQ. There are 17 residues in the CDR3. The ends were cut back, 5 bases at V and 4 bases at J, with 21 bases in the middle.

The rearrangement links TRBV5-1 to TRBJ2-1; TRBD1 agrees at 9 bases. The CDR3 consists of 13 residues. Germline V gene data show CDR1 as SGHRS and CDR2 as YFSETQ. The V segment lost 6 bases and the J segment 6 bases; nucleotides outside the gene matches: 4. The CDR3 protein is CASMIQGANEQFF. The DNA for the CDR3 is TGCGCCAGCATGATACAGGGGGCCAATGAGCAGTTCTTC. Using reference TRBV5-1 and TRBJ2-1 for the parts outside the CDR3, the full variable domain is KAGVTQTPRYLIKTRGQQVTLSCSPISGHRSVSWYQQTPGQGLQFLFEYFSETQRNKGNFPGRFSGRQFSNSRSEMNVSTLELGDSALYLCASMIQGANEQFFGPGTRLTVL.

This clone was recorded a few times. The rearrangement joins TRBV6-5 to TRBJ1-1; 7 bases agree with TRBD1. CDR3 length equals 14 residues. With 2 bases clipped from V and 6 bases from J, the junction kept 6 bases outside the gene matches. From germline, CDR1 is MNHEY and CDR2 SVGAGI. Here the CDR3 reads CASSYGQGGPEAFF. CDR3 DNA sequence: TGTGCCAGCAGTTACGGGCAGGGGGGACCTGAAGCTTTCTTT.

The genes are TRBV5-8 and TRBJ1-2; 7 nucleotides align to TRBD1. CDR1 SGHTS and CDR2 YDEGEE come from the germline V gene. The ends lost 1 base at V and 1 base at J; junction bases unmatched: 16. This CDR3 is built from 19 residues. The DNA for the CDR3 is TGTGCCAGCAGCTTGAGGCTGGGGGATTGGGACAGTCATAACTATGGCTACACCTTC. Protein sequence: CASSLRLGDWDSHNYGYTF.

V gene TRBV5-4 combines with J gene TRBJ2-3; 9 bases map to TRBD2. This CDR3 spans 16 amino acids. V trimming: 2 bases; J trimming: 0 bases; junction bases outside the gene matches: 4. The germline gives CDR1 SGHNT, CDR2 YYREEE (reference sequence). The CDR3: CASSLSAGGSTDTQYF. In DNA form, the CDR3 reads TGTGCCAGCAGCTTAAGTGCGGGGGGGAGCACAGATACGCAGTATTTT. Filled out from reference TRBV5-4 and TRBJ2-3, the complete variable domain reads ETGVTQSPTHLIKTRGQQVTLRCSSQSGHNTVSWYQQALGQGPQFIFQYYREEENGRGNFPPRFSGLQFPNYSSELNVNALELDDSALYLCASSLSAGGSTDTQYFGPGTRLTVL.

The chain combines TRBV5-1 with TRBJ1-5; D possibly corresponds to TRBD1 (5 bases). V lost 4 bases to trimming and J lost 4 bases, with 12 bases between them. Germline assignment: CDR1 SGHRS and CDR2 YFSETQ. This CDR3 comprises 14 residues. The CDR3 protein is CASSPGGINQPQHF. For the CDR3, the DNA is TGCGCCAGCAGCCCGGGGGGGATAAATCAGCCCCAGCATTTT.

The chain has TRBV27 and TRBJ1-1; D is possibly TRBD1 (6 bases). Trimming removed 6 bases from V and 1 base from J, with 15 bases in between. Germline values: CDR1 MNHEY, CDR2 SMNVEV (reference sequence). This CDR3 comprises 15 residues. CDR3 region: CASSATGLQNTEAFF. The DNA for the CDR3 is TGTGCCAGCAGCGCTACAGGGCTTCAGAACACTGAAGCTTTCTTT.

V is TRBV19 and J is TRBJ1-2; the D gene is possibly TRBD1 (5 bases). This CDR3 region has 12 residues. The germline CDR1 and CDR2 sequences are LNHDA and SQIVND (reference sequence). V was shortened by 6 bases and J by 8 bases, with 13 bases between the two germline ends. This CDR3 reads CASSLGTSGYTF. CDR3 in DNA: TGTGCCAGTAGCCTCGGGACTAGCGGCTACACCTTC.

The chain links TRBV11-3 to TRBJ2-1; 8 nucleotides match TRBD2. This CDR3 is 18 amino acids long. Germline V gene lookup returns CDR1 SGHNT and CDR2 YENEEA. J was trimmed by 0 bases and V by 1 base; bases with no gene match: 8. The CDR3 DNA follows: TGTGCCAGCAGCTTAGGAGCGGGGCGGGGGGACTCCTACAATGAGCAGTTCTTC. It specifies CASSLGAGRGDSYNEQFF.

The J gene is TRBJ2-5, the V gene TRBV2, with D perhaps TRBD2 (5 bases). V shed 2 bases and J shed 7 bases, with 23 bases lying between them. Germline V lookup: CDR1 SNHLY, CDR2 FYNNEI. The CDR3 runs to 17 residues. The CDR3 loop is CASSESLGILPAATQYF. The CDR3 DNA is TGTGCCAGCAGTGAATCCCTCGGGATCCTCCCCGCGGCGACCCAGTACTTC.

The CDR3 DNA is TGTGCCAGCAGTTTAGCGGGGGGGTACGAGCAGTACTTC. Protein sequence: CASSLAGGYEQYF. The chain employs TRBV6-1 and TRBJ2-7, with 11 bases lining up with TRBD2. The CDR3 contains 13 residues. The J segment lost 4 bases and the V segment lost 5 bases, leaving 1 base of the junction unmatched. The germline gives CDR1 MNHNS, CDR2 SASEGT.

The gene calls are TRBV7-9 and TRBJ1-1; 10 nucleotides align to TRBD1. The CDR3 sequence is 14 residues long. Looked up from germline, CDR1 is SEHNR and CDR2 is FQNEAQ (reference sequence). J gave up 9 bases and V 5 bases, and 9 bases lay outside the gene matches. The CDR3 bases are TGTGCCAGCAGCCCAGGGGGGGACAGGGGACAAGCTTTCTTT. Its protein product is CASSPGGDRGQAFF.